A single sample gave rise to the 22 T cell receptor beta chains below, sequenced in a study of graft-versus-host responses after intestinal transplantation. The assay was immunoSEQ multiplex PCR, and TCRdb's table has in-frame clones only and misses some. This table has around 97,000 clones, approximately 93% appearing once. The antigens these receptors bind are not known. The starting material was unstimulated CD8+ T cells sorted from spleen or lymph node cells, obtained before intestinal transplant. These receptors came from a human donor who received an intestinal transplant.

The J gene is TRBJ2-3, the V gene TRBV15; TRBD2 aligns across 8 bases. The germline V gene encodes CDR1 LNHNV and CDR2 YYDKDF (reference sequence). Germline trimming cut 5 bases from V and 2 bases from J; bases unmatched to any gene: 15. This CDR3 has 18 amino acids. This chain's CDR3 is CATSPRGEAGADTDTQYF. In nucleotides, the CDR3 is TGTGCCACCAGCCCGCGGGGGGAGGCAGGGGCGGACACAGATACGCAGTATTTT. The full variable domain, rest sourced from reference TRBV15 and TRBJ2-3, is DAMVIQNPRYQVTQFGKPVTLSCSQTLNHNVMYWYQQKSSQAPKLLFHYYDKDFNNEADTPDNFQSRRPNTSFCFLDIRSPGLGDTAMYLCATSPRGEAGADTDTQYFGPGTRLTVL.

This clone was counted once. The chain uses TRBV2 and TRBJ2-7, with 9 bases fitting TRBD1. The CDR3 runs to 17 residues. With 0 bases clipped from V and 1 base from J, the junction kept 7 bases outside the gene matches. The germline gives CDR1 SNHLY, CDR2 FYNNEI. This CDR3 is CASSEAWDRARSYEQYF. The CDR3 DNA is TGTGCCAGCAGTGAAGCCTGGGACAGGGCTAGGTCCTACGAGCAGTACTTC.

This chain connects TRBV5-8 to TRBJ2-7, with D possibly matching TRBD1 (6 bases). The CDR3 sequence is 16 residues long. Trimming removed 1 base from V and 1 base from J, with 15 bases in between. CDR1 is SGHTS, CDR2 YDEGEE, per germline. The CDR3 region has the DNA TGTGCCAGCAGCTTGCCTCCATCCGGGACATCCTACGAGCAGTACTTC. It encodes CASSLPPSGTSYEQYF.

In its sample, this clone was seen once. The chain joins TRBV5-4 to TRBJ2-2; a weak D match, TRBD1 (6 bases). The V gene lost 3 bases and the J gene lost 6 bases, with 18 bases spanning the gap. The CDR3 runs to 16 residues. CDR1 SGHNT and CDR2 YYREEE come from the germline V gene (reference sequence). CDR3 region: CASSSTNQGKAGELFF. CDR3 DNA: TGTGCCAGCAGCTCAACCAATCAGGGGAAGGCCGGGGAGCTGTTTTTT.

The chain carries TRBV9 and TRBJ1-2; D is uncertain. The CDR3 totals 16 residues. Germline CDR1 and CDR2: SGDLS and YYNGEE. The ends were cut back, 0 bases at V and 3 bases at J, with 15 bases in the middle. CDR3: CASSVGFGVIDYGYTF. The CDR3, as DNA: TGTGCCAGCAGCGTAGGGTTTGGGGTGATCGACTATGGCTACACCTTC.

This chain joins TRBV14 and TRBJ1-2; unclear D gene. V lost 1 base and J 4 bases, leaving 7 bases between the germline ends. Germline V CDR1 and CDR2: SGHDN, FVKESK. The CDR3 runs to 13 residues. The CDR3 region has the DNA TGTGCCAGCAGCCAAGGGCAGATCTATGGCTACACCTTC. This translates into CASSQGQIYGYTF. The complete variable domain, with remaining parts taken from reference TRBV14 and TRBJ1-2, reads EAGVTQFPSHSVIEKGQTVTLRCDPISGHDNLYWYRRVMGKEIKFLLHFVKESKQDESGMPNNRFLAERTGGTYSTLKVQPAELEDSGVYFCASSQGQIYGYTFGSGTRLTVV.

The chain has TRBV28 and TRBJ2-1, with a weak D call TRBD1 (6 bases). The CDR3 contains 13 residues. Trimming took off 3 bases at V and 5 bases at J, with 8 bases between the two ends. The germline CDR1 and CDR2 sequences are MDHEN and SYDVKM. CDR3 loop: CASSLGHDNEQFF. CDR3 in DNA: TGTGCCAGCAGTTTGGGACACGACAATGAGCAGTTCTTC.

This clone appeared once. CDR3 in DNA: TGCAGCGTTGAATGGGGCAGGGAAGCTTTCTTT. Protein sequence: CSVEWGREAFF. The chain couples TRBV29-1 to TRBJ1-1; possible D gene TRBD1, 5 bases. Germline assignment: CDR1 SQVTM and CDR2 ANQGSEA. The CDR3 spans 11 residues. With 2 bases removed from V and 8 bases from J, the gap between germline ends came to 9 bases.

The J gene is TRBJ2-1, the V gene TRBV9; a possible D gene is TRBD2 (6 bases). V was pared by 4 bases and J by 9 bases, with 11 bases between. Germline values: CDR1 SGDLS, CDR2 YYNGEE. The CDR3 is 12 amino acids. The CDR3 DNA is TGTGCCAGCAGCATCCAGGAGGGTGAGCAGTTCTTC. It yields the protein CASSIQEGEQFF.

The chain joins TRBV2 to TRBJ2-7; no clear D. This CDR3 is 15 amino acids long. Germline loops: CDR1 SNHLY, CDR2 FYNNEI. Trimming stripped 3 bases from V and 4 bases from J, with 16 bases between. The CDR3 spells CASSEWASREYEQYF. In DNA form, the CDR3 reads TGTGCCAGCAGTGAGTGGGCCTCAAGGGAATACGAGCAGTACTTC.

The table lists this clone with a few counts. CDR3 in DNA: TGCGCCAGCAGCTTGCGTGGCCAGAACTACGAGCAGTACTTC. This sequence encodes CASSLRGQNYEQYF. This chain connects TRBV5-1 to TRBJ2-7; the D is unclear. Trimming removed 1 base from V and 3 bases from J, with 11 bases in between. This CDR3 has 14 residues. Germline V gives CDR1 SGHRS, CDR2 YFSETQ.

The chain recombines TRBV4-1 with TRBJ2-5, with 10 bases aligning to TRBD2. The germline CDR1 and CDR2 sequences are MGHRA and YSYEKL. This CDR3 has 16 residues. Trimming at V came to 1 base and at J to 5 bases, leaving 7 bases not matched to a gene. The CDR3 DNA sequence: TGCGCCAGCAGCCAAGTCCAAGCGGGGGGGCGTGAGACCCAGTACTTC. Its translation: CASSQVQAGGRETQYF.

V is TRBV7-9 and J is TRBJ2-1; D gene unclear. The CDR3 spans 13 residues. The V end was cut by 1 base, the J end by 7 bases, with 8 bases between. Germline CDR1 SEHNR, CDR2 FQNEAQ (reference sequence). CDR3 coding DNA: TGTGCCAGCAGCTTAGGTTTGCTAAATGAGCAGTTCTTC. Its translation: CASSLGLLNEQFF.

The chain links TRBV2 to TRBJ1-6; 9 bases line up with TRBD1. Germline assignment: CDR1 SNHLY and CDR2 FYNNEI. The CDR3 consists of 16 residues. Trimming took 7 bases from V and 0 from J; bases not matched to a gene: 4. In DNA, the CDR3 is TGTGCCAGCAAGGGACAGGGAAGCTCCTATAATTCACCCCTCCACTTT. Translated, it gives CASKGQGSSYNSPLHF.

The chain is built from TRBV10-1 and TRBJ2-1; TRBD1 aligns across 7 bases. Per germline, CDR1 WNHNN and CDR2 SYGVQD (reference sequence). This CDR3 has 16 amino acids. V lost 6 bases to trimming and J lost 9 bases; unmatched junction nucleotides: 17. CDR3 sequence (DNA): TGCGCCAGCAGCACCCCAGGACAGGAACTTGCCGGTGAGCAGTTCTTC. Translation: CASSTPGQELAGEQFF.

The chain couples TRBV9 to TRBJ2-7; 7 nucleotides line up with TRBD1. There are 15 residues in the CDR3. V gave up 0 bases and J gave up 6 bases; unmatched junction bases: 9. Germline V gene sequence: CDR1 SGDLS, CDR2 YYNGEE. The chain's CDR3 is CASSVGRGQGVEQYF. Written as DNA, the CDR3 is TGTGCCAGCAGCGTAGGTCGGGGCCAGGGGGTCGAGCAGTACTTC. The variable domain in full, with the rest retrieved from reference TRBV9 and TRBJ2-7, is DSGVTQTPKHLITATGQRVTLRCSPRSGDLSVYWYQQSLDQGLQFLIQYYNGEERAKGNILERFSAQQFPDLHSELNLSSLELGDSALYFCASSVGRGQGVEQYFGPGTRLTVT.

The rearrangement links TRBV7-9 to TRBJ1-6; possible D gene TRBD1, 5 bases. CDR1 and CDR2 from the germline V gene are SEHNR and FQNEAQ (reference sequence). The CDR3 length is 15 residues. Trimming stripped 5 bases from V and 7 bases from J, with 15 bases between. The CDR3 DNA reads TGTGCCAGCAGCGCCGACAGTTTCGGGAATTCACCCCTCCACTTT. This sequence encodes CASSADSFGNSPLHF.

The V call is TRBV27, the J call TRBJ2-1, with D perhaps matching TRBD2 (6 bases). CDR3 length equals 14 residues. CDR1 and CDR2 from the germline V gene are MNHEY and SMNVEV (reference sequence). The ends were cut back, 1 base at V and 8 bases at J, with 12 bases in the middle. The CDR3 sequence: CASSLLGGSDEQFF. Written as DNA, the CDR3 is TGTGCCAGCAGTTTATTGGGGGGTTCCGATGAGCAGTTCTTC.

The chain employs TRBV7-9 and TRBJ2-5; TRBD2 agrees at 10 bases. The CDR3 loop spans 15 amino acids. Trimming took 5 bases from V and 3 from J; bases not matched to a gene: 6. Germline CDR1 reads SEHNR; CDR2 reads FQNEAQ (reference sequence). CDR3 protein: CASSPKRGGEETQYF. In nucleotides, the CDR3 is TGTGCCAGCAGCCCGAAGCGGGGGGGAGAAGAGACCCAGTACTTC.

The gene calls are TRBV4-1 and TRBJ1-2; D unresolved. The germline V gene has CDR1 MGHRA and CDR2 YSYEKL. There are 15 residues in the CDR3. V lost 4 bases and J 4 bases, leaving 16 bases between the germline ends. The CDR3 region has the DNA TGCGCCAGCAGCCTCAACAGTGGCGAGCGCTATGGCTACACCTTC. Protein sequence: CASSLNSGERYGYTF.

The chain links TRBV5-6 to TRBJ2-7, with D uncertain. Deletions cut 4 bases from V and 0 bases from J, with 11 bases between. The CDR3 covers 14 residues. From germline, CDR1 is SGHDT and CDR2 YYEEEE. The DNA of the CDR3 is TGTGCCAGCAGCCAGAGTCTGTTCTCCTACGAGCAGTACTTC. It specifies CASSQSLFSYEQYF.

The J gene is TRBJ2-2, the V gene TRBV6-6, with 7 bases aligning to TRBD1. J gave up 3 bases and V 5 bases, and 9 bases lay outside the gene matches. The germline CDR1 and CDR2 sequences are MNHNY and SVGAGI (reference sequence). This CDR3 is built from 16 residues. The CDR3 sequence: CASSINYGTDTGELFF. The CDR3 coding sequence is TGTGCCAGCAGTATTAACTACGGGACAGACACCGGGGAGCTGTTTTTT.